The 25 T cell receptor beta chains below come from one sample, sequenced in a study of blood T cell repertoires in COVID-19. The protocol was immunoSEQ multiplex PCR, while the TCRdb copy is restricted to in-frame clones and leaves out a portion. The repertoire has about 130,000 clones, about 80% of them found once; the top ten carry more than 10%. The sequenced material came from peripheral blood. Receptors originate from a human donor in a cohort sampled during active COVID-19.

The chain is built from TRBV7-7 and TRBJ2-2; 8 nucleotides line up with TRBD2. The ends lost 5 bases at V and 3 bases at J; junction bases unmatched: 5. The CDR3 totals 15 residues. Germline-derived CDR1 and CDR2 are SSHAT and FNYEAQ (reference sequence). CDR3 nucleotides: TGTGCCAGCAGCCTAGGACTAGCCTACACCGGGGAGCTGTTTTTT. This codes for CASSLGLAYTGELFF.

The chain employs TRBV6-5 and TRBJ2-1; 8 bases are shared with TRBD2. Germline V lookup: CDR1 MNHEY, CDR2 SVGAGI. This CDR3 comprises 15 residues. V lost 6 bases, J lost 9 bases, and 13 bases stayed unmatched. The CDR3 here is CASSGRVGWVFEQFF. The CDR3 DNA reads TGTGCCAGCAGCGGGAGGGTTGGATGGGTTTTTGAGCAGTTCTTC.

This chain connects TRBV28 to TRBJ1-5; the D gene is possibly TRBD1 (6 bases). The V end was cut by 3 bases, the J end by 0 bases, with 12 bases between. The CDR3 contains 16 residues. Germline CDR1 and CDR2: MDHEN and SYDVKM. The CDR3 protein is CASSFRGGASNQPQHF. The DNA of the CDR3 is TGTGCCAGCAGTTTTCGTGGGGGGGCTAGCAATCAGCCCCAGCATTTT.

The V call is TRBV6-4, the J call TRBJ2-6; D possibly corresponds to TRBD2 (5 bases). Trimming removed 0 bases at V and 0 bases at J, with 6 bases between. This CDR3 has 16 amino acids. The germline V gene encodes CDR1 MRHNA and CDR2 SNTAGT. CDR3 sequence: CASSDSRDSGANVLTF. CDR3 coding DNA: TGTGCCAGCAGTGACTCGAGGGACTCTGGGGCCAACGTCCTGACTTTC.

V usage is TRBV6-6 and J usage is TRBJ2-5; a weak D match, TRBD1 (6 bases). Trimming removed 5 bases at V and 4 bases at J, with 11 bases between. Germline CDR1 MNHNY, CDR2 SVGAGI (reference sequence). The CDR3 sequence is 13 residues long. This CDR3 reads CASSQQGGETQYF. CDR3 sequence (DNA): TGTGCCAGCAGTCAACAGGGTGGAGAGACCCAGTACTTC.

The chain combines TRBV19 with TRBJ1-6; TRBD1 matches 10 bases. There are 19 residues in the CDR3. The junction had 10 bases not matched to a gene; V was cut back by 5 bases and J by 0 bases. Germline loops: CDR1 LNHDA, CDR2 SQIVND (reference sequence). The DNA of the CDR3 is TGTGCCAGTAGTCAACGACAGGGACAGGGGAACTCCTATAATTCACCCCTCCACTTT. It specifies CASSQRQGQGNSYNSPLHF. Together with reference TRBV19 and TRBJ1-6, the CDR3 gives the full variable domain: DGGITQSPKYLFRKEGQNVTLSCEQNLNHDAMYWYRQDPGQGLRLIYYSQIVNDFQKGDIAEGYSVSREKKESFPLTVTSAQKNPTAFYLCASSQRQGQGNSYNSPLHFGNGTRLTVT.

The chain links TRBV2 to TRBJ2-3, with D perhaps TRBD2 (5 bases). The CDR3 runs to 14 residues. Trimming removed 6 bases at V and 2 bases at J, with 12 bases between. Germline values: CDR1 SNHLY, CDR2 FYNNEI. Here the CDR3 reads CASRLPGNTDTQYF. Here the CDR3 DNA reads TGTGCCAGCAGGCTTCCGGGGAACACAGATACGCAGTATTTT.

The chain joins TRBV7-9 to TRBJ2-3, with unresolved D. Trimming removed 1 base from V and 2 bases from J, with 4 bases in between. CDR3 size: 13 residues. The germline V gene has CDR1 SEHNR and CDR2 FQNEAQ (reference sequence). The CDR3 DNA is TGTGCCAGCAGCTTAGAAGCCACAGATACGCAGTATTTT. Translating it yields CASSLEATDTQYF.

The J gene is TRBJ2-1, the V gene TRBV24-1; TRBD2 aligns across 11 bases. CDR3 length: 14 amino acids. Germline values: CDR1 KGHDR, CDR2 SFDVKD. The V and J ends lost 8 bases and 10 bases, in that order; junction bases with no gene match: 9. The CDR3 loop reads CATKRSGGANEQFF. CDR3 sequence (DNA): TGTGCCACCAAGCGTAGCGGGGGGGCTAACGAGCAGTTCTTC.

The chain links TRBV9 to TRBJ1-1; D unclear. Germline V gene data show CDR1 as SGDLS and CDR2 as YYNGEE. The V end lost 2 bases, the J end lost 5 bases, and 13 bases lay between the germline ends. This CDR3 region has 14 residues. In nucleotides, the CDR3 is TGTGCCAGCAGCGTGTCTGGGCTCCGGACTGAAGCTTTCTTT. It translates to CASSVSGLRTEAFF.

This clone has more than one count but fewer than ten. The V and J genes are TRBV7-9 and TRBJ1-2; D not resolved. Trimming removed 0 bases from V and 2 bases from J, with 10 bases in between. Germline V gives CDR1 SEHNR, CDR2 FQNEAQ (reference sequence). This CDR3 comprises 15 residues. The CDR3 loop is CASSLATRLNYGYTF. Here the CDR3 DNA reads TGTGCCAGCAGCTTAGCGACGCGACTCAACTATGGCTACACCTTC. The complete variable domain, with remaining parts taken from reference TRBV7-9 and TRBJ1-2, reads DTGVSQNPRHKITKRGQNVTFRCDPISEHNRLYWYRQTLGQGPEFLTYFQNEAQLEKSRLLSDRFSAERPKGSFSTLEIQRTEQGDSAMYLCASSLATRLNYGYTFGSGTRLTVV.

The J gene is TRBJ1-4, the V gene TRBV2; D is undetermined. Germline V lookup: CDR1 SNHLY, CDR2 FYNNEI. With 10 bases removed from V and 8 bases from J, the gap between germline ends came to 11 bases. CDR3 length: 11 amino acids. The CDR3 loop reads CATGGGEKLFF. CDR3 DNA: TGTGCCACGGGAGGTGGCGAAAAACTGTTTTTT.

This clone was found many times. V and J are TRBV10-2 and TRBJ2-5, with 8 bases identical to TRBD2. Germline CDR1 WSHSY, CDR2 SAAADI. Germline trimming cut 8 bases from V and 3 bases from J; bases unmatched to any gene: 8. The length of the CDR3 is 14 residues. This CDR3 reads CASAGTRSEETQYF. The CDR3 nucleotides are TGCGCCAGCGCCGGGACTAGATCGGAAGAGACCCAGTACTTC.

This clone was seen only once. The CDR3 is CASSLGELAGSQPQHF. CDR3 DNA sequence: TGCGCCAGCAGCTTGGGGGAGCTCGCCGGATCCCAGCCCCAGCATTTT. V gene TRBV5-1 combines with J gene TRBJ1-5; the D is unclear. This CDR3 contains 16 residues. The V and J ends lost 0 bases and 7 bases respectively, with 17 bases between them. Germline CDR1 is SGHRS and CDR2 is YFSETQ.

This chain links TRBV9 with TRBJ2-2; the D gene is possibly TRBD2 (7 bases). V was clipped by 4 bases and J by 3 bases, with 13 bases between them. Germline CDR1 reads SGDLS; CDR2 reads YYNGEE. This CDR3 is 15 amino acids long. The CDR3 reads CASSPAGAYTGELFF. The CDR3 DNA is TGTGCCAGCAGCCCTGCGGGGGCCTACACCGGGGAGCTGTTTTTT.

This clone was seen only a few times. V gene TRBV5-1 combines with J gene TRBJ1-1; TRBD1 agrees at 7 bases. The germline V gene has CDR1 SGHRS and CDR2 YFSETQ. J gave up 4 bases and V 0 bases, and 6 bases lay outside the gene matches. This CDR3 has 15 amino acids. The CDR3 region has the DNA TGCGCCAGCAGCTTGGACAGGGGCGCGCCCACTGAAGCTTTCTTT. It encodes CASSLDRGAPTEAFF.

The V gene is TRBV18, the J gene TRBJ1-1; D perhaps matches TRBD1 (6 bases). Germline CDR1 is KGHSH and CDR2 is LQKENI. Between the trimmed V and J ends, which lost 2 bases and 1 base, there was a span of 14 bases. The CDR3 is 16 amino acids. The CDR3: CASSPTNIQGNTEAFF. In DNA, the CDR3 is TGTGCCAGCTCACCAACCAATATACAGGGGAACACTGAAGCTTTCTTT. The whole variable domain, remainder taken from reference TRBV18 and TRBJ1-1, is NAGVMQNPRHLVRRRGQEARLRCSPMKGHSHVYWYRQLPEEGLKFMVYLQKENIIDESGMPKERFSAEFPKEGPSILRIQQVVRGDSAAYFCASSPTNIQGNTEAFFGQGTRLTVV.

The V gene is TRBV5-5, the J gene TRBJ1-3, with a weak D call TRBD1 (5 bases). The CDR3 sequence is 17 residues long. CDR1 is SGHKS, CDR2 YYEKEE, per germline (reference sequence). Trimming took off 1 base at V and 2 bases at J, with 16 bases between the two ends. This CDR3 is CASSLMRQGKTGNTIYF. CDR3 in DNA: TGTGCCAGCAGCTTGATGCGGCAGGGAAAAACTGGAAACACCATATATTTT.

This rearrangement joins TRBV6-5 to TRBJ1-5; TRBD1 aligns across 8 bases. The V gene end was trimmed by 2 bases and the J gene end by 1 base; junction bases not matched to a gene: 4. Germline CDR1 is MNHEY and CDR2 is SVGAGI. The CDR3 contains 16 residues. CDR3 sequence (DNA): TGTGCCAGCAGTTACCCAGGGACAGGAAGCAATCAGCCCCAGCATTTT. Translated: CASSYPGTGSNQPQHF.

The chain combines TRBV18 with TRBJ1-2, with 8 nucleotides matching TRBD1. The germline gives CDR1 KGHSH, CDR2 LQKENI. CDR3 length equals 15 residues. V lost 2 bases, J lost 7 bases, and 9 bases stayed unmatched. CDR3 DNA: TGTGCCAGCTCACCAGTTTCAGGGGGCGATGGTGGCTACACCTTC. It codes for CASSPVSGGDGGYTF.

The CDR3 sequence is CAWAGTGGTEAFF. CDR3 bases: TGTGCCTGGGCCGGGACAGGGGGCACTGAAGCTTTCTTT. The chain has TRBV30 and TRBJ1-1; 11 nucleotides match TRBD1. V shed 5 bases and J 4 bases; nucleotides not matched to a gene: 3. CDR1 is GTSNPN and CDR2 is SVGIG in the germline V gene (reference sequence). There are 13 residues in the CDR3.

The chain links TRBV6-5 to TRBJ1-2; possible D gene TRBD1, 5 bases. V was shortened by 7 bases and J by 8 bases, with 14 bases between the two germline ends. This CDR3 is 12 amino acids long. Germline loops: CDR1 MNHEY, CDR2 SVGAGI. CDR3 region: CASTGGPAGYTF. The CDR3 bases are TGTGCCAGCACCGGGGGTCCGGCGGGCTACACCTTC.

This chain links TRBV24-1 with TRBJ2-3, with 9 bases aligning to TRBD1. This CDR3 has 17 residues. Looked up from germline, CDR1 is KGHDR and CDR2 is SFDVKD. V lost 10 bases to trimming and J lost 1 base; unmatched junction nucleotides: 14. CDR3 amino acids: CATSRTPGQGGTDTQYF. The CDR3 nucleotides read TGTGCCACTTCTAGAACTCCGGGACAGGGAGGCACAGATACGCAGTATTTT.

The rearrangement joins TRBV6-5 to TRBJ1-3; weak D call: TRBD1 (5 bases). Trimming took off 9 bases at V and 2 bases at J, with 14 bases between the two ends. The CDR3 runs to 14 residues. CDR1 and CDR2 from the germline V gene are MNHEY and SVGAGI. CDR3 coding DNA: TGTGCCAGTCAGCAGTTAGGGGCTGGAAACACCATATATTTT. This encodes CASQQLGAGNTIYF.

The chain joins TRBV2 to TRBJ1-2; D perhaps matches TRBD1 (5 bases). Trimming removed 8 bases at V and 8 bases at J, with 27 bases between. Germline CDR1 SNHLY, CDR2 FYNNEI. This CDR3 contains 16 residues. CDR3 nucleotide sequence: TGTGCCAGCTTCTCCCTCCACCACCGGACATCAGGGGGCTACACCTTC. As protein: CASFSLHHRTSGGYTF. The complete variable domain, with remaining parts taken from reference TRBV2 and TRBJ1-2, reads EPEVTQTPSHQVTQMGQEVILRCVPISNHLYFYWYRQILGQKVEFLVSFYNNEISEKSEIFDDQFSVERPDGSNFTLKIRSTKLEDSAMYFCASFSLHHRTSGGYTFGSGTRLTVV.